This T cell receptor beta chain was captured in a study of siplizumab effects on memory and regulatory T cells. Study-level findings and limits: The alloreactive clones that mapped to unstimulated subsets made up only a minor fraction. Naive or memory phenotype was unassignable for roughly 75-97% of proliferating CD4+ or CD8+ clones. Suppressive activity of Tregs proliferating in siplizumab cultures remained unconfirmed.

This CDR3 comprises 16 residues. The V and J ends lost 7 bases and 3 bases, in that order; junction bases with no gene match: 13. A remark on this clone: Its target is not known.

Profiled with immunoSEQ multiplex PCR; TCRdb holds only in-frame clones, not every one. The sample has 65,000 to 70,000 clones, 88% seen once. The chain recombines TRBV23-1 with TRBJ2-7; TRBD1 agrees at 9 bases. TRBV23-1 is flagged as an ORF with uncertain function. The sequence was obtained from a human donor in good health. The sequenced sample consisted of Tregs sorted from blood. CDR3 in amino acids: CASTERGTGLIYEQYF. The CDR3, as DNA: TGCGCCAGCACCGAACGGGGGACAGGGCTGATCTACGAGCAGTACTTC.